The next 22 T cell receptor beta chains were all read from a single sample in a study of shared clonotypes between healthy human individuals. TCRdb's table, derived via immunoSEQ multiplex PCR, lists solely in-frame clones and lacks some. The sample contains some 900,000 clones, approximately 80% of which appear only once. The sample consisted of memory CD4+ T cells sorted from blood. Subset defined: CD45RA-negative fraction. Receptor source: a man aged 18 to 30 in good health.

The chain links TRBV7-2 to TRBJ1-6; D gene ambiguous. The CDR3 covers 17 residues. Trimming stripped 2 bases from V and 1 base from J, with 12 bases between. The germline CDR1 and CDR2 sequences are SGHTA and FQGNSA. CDR3 sequence reads: CASSLLAVASYNSPLHF. The DNA of the CDR3 is TGTGCCAGCAGCTTATTGGCGGTCGCTTCCTATAATTCACCCCTCCACTTT.

The V and J genes are TRBV2 and TRBJ2-3, with D unresolved. The CDR3 is made up of 14 amino acids. Germline CDR1 is SNHLY and CDR2 is FYNNEI. V lost 5 bases and J lost 4, with 13 bases in between. DNA of the CDR3: TGTGCCAGCAGTCAGGACGCGAGCGCAGATACGCAGTATTTT. Translating gives CASSQDASADTQYF.

Points on this clone: A much larger clone sits a single nucleotide away, making a read error possible. Here the CDR3 reads CASSLARETQYF. The CDR3 nucleotides are TGTGCCAGCAGCTTAGCGCGAGAGACCCAGTACTTC. This chain links TRBV7-8 with TRBJ2-5; D remains ambiguous. The CDR3 contains 12 residues. V was pared by 0 bases and J by 4 bases, with 3 bases between. CDR1 and CDR2 (germline): SGHVS, FQNEAQ.

V is TRBV10-3 and J is TRBJ2-5, with D possibly called TRBD1 or TRBD2 (7 bases each). The germline V and J ends were trimmed by 6 bases and 5 bases, with 16 bases remaining between them. Looked up from germline, CDR1 is ENHRY and CDR2 is SYGVKD. The CDR3 consists of 14 residues. CDR3: CAIRDGQGGETQYF. The CDR3 DNA follows: TGTGCCATCAGAGACGGCCAGGGGGGGGAGACCCAGTACTTC.

The chain uses TRBV7-2 and TRBJ2-7; D gene unclear. This CDR3 spans 12 amino acids. Trimming shortened V by 5 bases and J by 0 bases, and 5 bases separated the two germline ends. The V gene's germline CDR1 is SGHTA and CDR2 FQGNSA. CDR3 in DNA: TGTGCCAGCAGCATCCTCTCCTACGAGCAGTACTTC. It is translated as CASSILSYEQYF.

The chain is built from TRBV9 and TRBJ2-5; D uncertain. V was trimmed by 3 bases and J by 6 bases, leaving 9 bases between them. CDR3 length: 12 residues. CDR1 and CDR2 (germline): SGDLS, YYNGEE. Here the CDR3 reads CASSGAGQTQYF. CDR3 sequence (DNA): TGTGCCAGCAGCGGGGCCGGGCAGACCCAGTACTTC.

This clone was observed once. The chain employs TRBV5-1 and TRBJ2-1; 7 nucleotides align to TRBD2. V was pared by 2 bases and J by 1 base, with 6 bases of the junction left unmatched. Germline V gives CDR1 SGHRS, CDR2 YFSETQ. The CDR3 is made up of 16 amino acids. The CDR3 spells CASSFGGSKSYNEQFF. DNA of the CDR3: TGCGCCAGCAGCTTTGGCGGGAGTAAGTCCTACAATGAGCAGTTCTTC. The complete variable domain, with remaining parts taken from reference TRBV5-1 and TRBJ2-1, reads KAGVTQTPRYLIKTRGQQVTLSCSPISGHRSVSWYQQTPGQGLQFLFEYFSETQRNKGNFPGRFSGRQFSNSRSEMNVSTLELGDSALYLCASSFGGSKSYNEQFFGPGTRLTVL.

The V call is TRBV6-1, the J call TRBJ2-1; the D is unclear. Germline values: CDR1 MNHNS, CDR2 SASEGT. Trimming left V 2 bases short and J 8 bases short, with 10 bases between. This CDR3 contains 13 residues. The CDR3 sequence: CASSELLSYEQFF. CDR3 bases: TGTGCCAGCAGTGAACTCTTAAGCTATGAGCAGTTCTTC.

The chain uses TRBV27 and TRBJ1-4; unclear D gene. The CDR3 contains 13 residues. Germline assignment: CDR1 MNHEY and CDR2 SMNVEV (reference sequence). The CDR3 sequence: CATAGQFNEKLFF. DNA of the CDR3: TGTGCTACAGCCGGGCAGTTCAATGAAAAACTGTTTTTT. Complete variable domain (other parts from reference TRBV27 and TRBJ1-4): EAQVTQNPRYLITVTGKKLTVTCSQNMNHEYMSWYRQDPGLGLRQIYYSMNVEVTDKGDVPEGYKVSRKEKRNFPLILESPSPNQTSLYFCATAGQFNEKLFFGSGTQLSVL.

J is TRBJ1-1 and V is TRBV19, with D possibly being TRBD1 (5 bases). The V gene lost 4 bases and the J gene lost 6 bases, with 15 bases spanning the gap. The CDR3 is 14 residues long. CDR1 is LNHDA, CDR2 SQIVND, per germline (reference sequence). CDR3 sequence reads: CASSNGKGNSEAFF. The CDR3 bases are TGTGCCAGTAGTAACGGCAAGGGGAATTCTGAAGCTTTCTTT.

V gene TRBV6-4 combines with J gene TRBJ2-1, with 9 bases lining up with TRBD1. The J segment lost 7 bases and the V segment lost 5 bases, leaving 9 bases of the junction unmatched. The V gene's germline CDR1 is MRHNA and CDR2 SNTAGT. This CDR3 is 15 amino acids long. The CDR3 DNA follows: TGTGCCAGCAGTTTGCTACAGGGGGCAGGTAATGAGCAGTTCTTC. Residues: CASSLLQGAGNEQFF.

The rearrangement links TRBV9 to TRBJ1-6; D is undetermined. The V end was cut by 4 bases, the J end by 7 bases, with 21 bases between. This CDR3 contains 17 residues. CDR1 is SGDLS, CDR2 YYNGEE, per germline. The CDR3 sequence is CASSPGVGVGANSPLHF. The CDR3 nucleotides read TGTGCCAGCAGCCCAGGAGTTGGGGTCGGAGCGAATTCACCCCTCCACTTT.

The J gene is TRBJ1-2, the V gene TRBV7-2; 9 bases align to TRBD1. CDR1 is SGHTA and CDR2 is FQGNSA in the germline V gene. With 5 bases clipped from V and 4 bases from J, the junction kept 8 bases outside the gene matches. The CDR3 extends over 15 amino acids. CDR3 amino acids: CASSTRTGETYGYTF. DNA of the CDR3: TGTGCCAGCAGCACCCGGACAGGGGAGACCTATGGCTACACCTTC.

This chain uses TRBV5-5 with TRBJ1-4; D gene unclear. The CDR3 is made up of 12 amino acids. Between the trimmed V and J ends, which lost 4 bases and 8 bases, there was a span of 9 bases. From germline, CDR1 is SGHKS and CDR2 YYEKEE (reference sequence). The CDR3 region is CASSQHPEKLFF. The CDR3 nucleotides are TGTGCCAGCAGCCAGCATCCGGAAAAACTGTTTTTT.

The chain links TRBV10-3 to TRBJ2-5; TRBD1 might be the D (6 bases). Germline assignment: CDR1 ENHRY and CDR2 SYGVKD. The CDR3 has 14 residues. The V and J ends lost 11 bases and 2 bases respectively, with 18 bases between them. The CDR3 nucleotides are TGTGCCGCCCAACAGGGACCTACACAAGAGACCCAGTACTTC. Translated: CAAQQGPTQETQYF.

Comments on this clone: Mismatch with germline at one junction end may stem from a read error. Other nucleotide sequences in the sample specify the same CDR3. The chain employs TRBV6-1 and TRBJ2-7, with no clear D. CDR3 size: 13 residues. Germline values: CDR1 MNHNS, CDR2 SASEGT. In DNA, the CDR3 is TGTGCCAGCAGTGAAATGAACCCCTATGAGCAGTACTTC. Translated, it gives CASSEMNPYEQYF.

The rearrangement links TRBV5-6 to TRBJ2-2; TRBD2 is a possible D gene (6 bases). V lost 7 bases and J 4 bases, leaving 20 bases between the germline ends. Germline CDR1 is SGHDT and CDR2 is YYEEEE. The CDR3 runs to 16 residues. This CDR3 reads CASGHLRGWGTGELFF. CDR3 DNA sequence: TGTGCCAGCGGCCATTTGCGGGGCTGGGGCACCGGGGAGCTGTTTTTT. The full variable domain, its missing parts supplied by reference TRBV5-6 and TRBJ2-2, is DAGVTQSPTHLIKTRGQQVTLRCSPKSGHDTVSWYQQALGQGPQFIFQYYEEEERQRGNFPDRFSGHQFPNYSSELNVNALLLGDSALYLCASGHLRGWGTGELFFGEGSRLTVL.

The V call is TRBV6-1, the J call TRBJ1-4; TRBD1 is a possible D gene (6 bases). Germline CDR1 and CDR2: MNHNS and SASEGT. The CDR3 spans 15 residues. V dropped 9 bases and J dropped 7 bases, with 21 bases sitting between them. CDR3 DNA sequence: TGTGCCAGTGGTTTCGTCACAGGGTTGGGTGAAAAACTGTTTTTT. It codes for CASGFVTGLGEKLFF.

This clone was recorded once. This chain joins TRBV5-4 and TRBJ2-7; 11 bases map to TRBD2. Germline lookup yields CDR1 SGHNT and CDR2 YYREEE (reference sequence). V trimming: 3 bases; J trimming: 4 bases; junction bases outside the gene matches: 6. The CDR3 consists of 15 residues. The CDR3 loop is CASSSPTSGTYEQYF. The CDR3 bases are TGTGCCAGCAGCTCCCCGACTAGCGGGACTTACGAGCAGTACTTC.

This clone was recorded a few times. This sequence joins TRBV7-2 and TRBJ2-1; D is possibly TRBD2 (5 bases). Germline assignment: CDR1 SGHTA and CDR2 FQGNSA. V was cut by 5 bases and J by 5 bases, with 19 bases left in between. CDR3 length: 16 residues. The CDR3 protein is CASSARLGSGNNEQFF. The CDR3 nucleotides read TGTGCCAGCAGCGCCCGCCTTGGGTCCGGGAACAATGAGCAGTTCTTC.

V is TRBV5-1 and J is TRBJ2-1; D unclear. Germline values: CDR1 SGHRS, CDR2 YFSETQ. The CDR3 sequence is 15 residues long. V gave up 2 bases and J gave up 8 bases, with 17 bases separating them. The CDR3 protein is CASSLVLDLGYEQFF. CDR3 in DNA: TGCGCCAGCAGCTTAGTCTTAGATCTTGGCTATGAGCAGTTCTTC.

The genes are TRBV9 and TRBJ1-2; TRBD1 agrees at 9 bases. From germline, CDR1 is SGDLS and CDR2 YYNGEE. The CDR3 is made up of 14 amino acids. The J segment lost 4 bases and the V segment lost 2 bases, leaving 3 bases of the junction unmatched. CDR3 sequence reads: CASSVGQGPYGYTF. The DNA of the CDR3 is TGTGCCAGCAGCGTTGGACAGGGGCCCTATGGCTACACCTTC.